This entry lists 17 T cell receptor beta chains sequenced from one sample in a study of Ad26.COV2.S vaccination and SARS-CoV-2 variants. The repertoire was sequenced with immunoSEQ multiplex PCR; TCRdb's copy has only in-frame clones and lacks some. This table holds fewer than 800,000 clones, roughly 90% found once. Treatment in this sample: around 19 received Ad26.COV2.S at low or high dose, single or two shots; 5 received placebo; per-sample allocation not given. Following the first vaccine or placebo injection, samples were taken on day 63. The sequenced sample was peripheral blood, obtained in a trial of Ad26.COV2.S vaccine versus placebo. The receptors derive from a person between 18 and 60 years old who received the Ad26.COV2.S COVID-19 vaccine or a placebo.

The V gene is TRBV5-4, the J gene TRBJ2-2; the D is unclear. The CDR3 is made up of 14 amino acids. From germline, CDR1 is SGHNT and CDR2 YYREEE (reference sequence). Trimming cost V 0 bases and J 3 bases, with 6 bases left between them. This chain's CDR3 is CASSLAGYTGELFF. CDR3 nucleotides: TGTGCCAGCAGCTTGGCCGGCTACACCGGGGAGCTGTTTTTT.

V usage is TRBV6-5 and J usage is TRBJ1-1; 9 nucleotides line up with TRBD1. The CDR3 runs 13 residues. With 4 bases clipped from V and 10 bases from J, the junction kept 7 bases outside the gene matches. Germline values: CDR1 MNHEY, CDR2 SVGAGI. CDR3 nucleotides: TGTGCCAGCAGTTCCTGGGACAGGGAGGGAGCTTTCTTT. It codes for CASSSWDREGAFF.

J is TRBJ1-1 and V is TRBV15; D is possibly TRBD1 (5 bases). The CDR3 length is 16 residues. Trimming removed 2 bases from V and 1 base from J, with 14 bases in between. Germline values: CDR1 LNHNV, CDR2 YYDKDF (reference sequence). CDR3 amino acids: CATSRRGLGGNTEAFF. Here the CDR3 DNA reads TGTGCCACCAGCAGACGCGGTCTTGGGGGGAACACTGAAGCTTTCTTT. The full variable domain, completed using reference TRBV15 and TRBJ1-1, is DAMVIQNPRYQVTQFGKPVTLSCSQTLNHNVMYWYQQKSSQAPKLLFHYYDKDFNNEADTPDNFQSRRPNTSFCFLDIRSPGLGDTAMYLCATSRRGLGGNTEAFFGQGTRLTVV.

This chain links TRBV10-3 with TRBJ1-2; the D gene is possibly TRBD1 (6 bases). The CDR3 covers 14 residues. Germline CDR1 is ENHRY and CDR2 is SYGVKD. V was trimmed by 7 bases and J by 6 bases, leaving 18 bases between them. DNA for the CDR3: TGTGCCATCAAGGGGGACGCAGAACTTGATGGCTACACCTTC. This translates into CAIKGDAELDGYTF.

A single count supports this clone. The V and J genes are TRBV6-4 and TRBJ2-3; D is unclear. Germline V gene lookup returns CDR1 MRHNA and CDR2 SNTAGT. The V gene lost 4 bases and the J gene lost 1 base, with 9 bases spanning the gap. The CDR3 has 14 residues. CDR3 coding DNA: TGTGCCAGCAGTGCCGCCTATCGCACAGATACGCAGTATTTT. It is translated as CASSAAYRTDTQYF.

The chain carries TRBV20-1 and TRBJ2-2; 8 bases are shared with TRBD1. J was trimmed by 1 base and V by 3 bases; bases with no gene match: 10. Germline V CDR1 and CDR2: DFQATT, SNEGSKA (reference sequence). This CDR3 spans 17 amino acids. CDR3 amino acids: CSASPHGQGLNTGELFF. Written as DNA, the CDR3 is TGCAGTGCTAGTCCCCACGGACAGGGCCTGAACACCGGGGAGCTGTTTTTT.

The chain combines TRBV15 with TRBJ1-2; D uncertain. The CDR3 loop spans 14 amino acids. Trimming took 0 bases from V and 8 from J, leaving 13 bases between them. CDR1 is LNHNV, CDR2 YYDKDF, per germline (reference sequence). The CDR3 loop is CATSRDRFLWGYTF. The CDR3 DNA is TGTGCCACCAGCAGAGACAGGTTCCTTTGGGGCTACACCTTC.

The chain has TRBV5-1 and TRBJ1-3, with 11 bases matching TRBD1. Germline V lookup: CDR1 SGHRS, CDR2 YFSETQ. The CDR3 runs 15 residues. The junction had 3 bases not matched to a gene; V was cut back by 0 bases and J by 7 bases. For the CDR3, the DNA is TGCGCCAGCAGCTTGGCCGGGACAGGGGGGAACACCATATATTTT. Translation: CASSLAGTGGNTIYF.

CDR3 DNA: TGCAGCGCGCAAGTGGCGGGGGGAACAGATACGCAGTATTTT. It encodes CSAQVAGGTDTQYF. This chain links TRBV29-1 with TRBJ2-3; 8 positions match TRBD2. This CDR3 has 14 amino acids. J gave up 3 bases and V 7 bases, and 9 bases lay outside the gene matches. Germline CDR1 reads SQVTM; CDR2 reads ANQGSEA.

CDR3 sequence (DNA): TGTGCCAGCAGGGGGGACAGGGGAAGTGAAAAACTGTTTTTT. The encoded protein is CASRGDRGSEKLFF. The chain uses TRBV7-2 and TRBJ1-4; 10 bases agree with TRBD1. The CDR3 totals 14 residues. Germline V lookup: CDR1 SGHTA, CDR2 FQGNSA. Losses at the gene ends were 6 bases for V and 7 bases for J; bases not matched to a gene: 5.

This sequence joins TRBV3-1 (or the pseudogene TRBV3-2) and TRBJ2-3; D perhaps matches TRBD2 (7 bases). Trimming removed 1 base at V and 8 bases at J, with 16 bases between. CDR1 is LGHDT, CDR2 YNNKEL, per germline (reference sequence). The CDR3 sequence is 15 residues long. CDR3 coding DNA: TGTGCCAGCAGCCAAGCCCGACCCGCGGGGGCTACGCAGTATTTT. Translation: CASSQARPAGATQYF.

The chain is built from TRBV2 and TRBJ2-7; 7 bases agree with TRBD2. Per the germline V gene, CDR1 is SNHLY and CDR2 is FYNNEI. This CDR3 spans 14 amino acids. V was clipped by 3 bases and J by 0 bases; unmatched bases: 2. CDR3 protein: CASSDPSGSYEQYF. DNA for the CDR3: TGTGCCAGCAGTGATCCTAGCGGCTCCTACGAGCAGTACTTC. Drawing the rest from reference TRBV2 and TRBJ2-7, the complete variable domain is EPEVTQTPSHQVTQMGQEVILRCVPISNHLYFYWYRQILGQKVEFLVSFYNNEISEKSEIFDDQFSVERPDGSNFTLKIRSTKLEDSAMYFCASSDPSGSYEQYFGPGTRLTVT.

The V and J genes are TRBV7-2 and TRBJ1-4, with D possibly being TRBD1 (6 bases). The germline gives CDR1 SGHTA, CDR2 FQGNSA. The V and J ends lost 1 base and 7 bases respectively, with 13 bases between them. CDR3 size: 15 residues. The CDR3 here is CASSLGRGPGEKLFF. For the CDR3, the DNA is TGTGCCAGCAGCTTAGGTCGGGGGCCGGGTGAAAAACTGTTTTTT. The full variable domain, with the rest looked up from reference TRBV7-2 and TRBJ1-4, is GAGVSQSPSNKVTEKGKDVELRCDPISGHTALYWYRQSLGQGLEFLIYFQGNSAPDKSGLPSDRFSAERTGGSVSTLTIQRTQQEDSAVYLCASSLGRGPGEKLFFGSGTQLSVL.

Details on this clone: The sample has other DNA sequences that encode this CDR3 too. The chain links TRBV6-6 to TRBJ1-5, with TRBD1 matching 8 bases. Germline values: CDR1 MNHNY, CDR2 SVGAGI (reference sequence). This CDR3 comprises 17 residues. With V trimmed by 5 bases and J by 0 bases, 9 bases remained unmatched. The CDR3: CASSPRTGTYSNQPQHF. CDR3 DNA: TGTGCCAGCAGTCCGCGGACAGGGACCTATAGCAATCAGCCCCAGCATTTT.

This clone was observed a few times. V usage is TRBV30 and J usage is TRBJ1-3; D is ambiguous. The CDR3 spans 14 residues. Germline V gene sequence: CDR1 GTSNPN, CDR2 SVGIG (reference sequence). The CDR3 loop reads CGATGRSIGNTIYF. In DNA form, the CDR3 reads TGTGGTGCAACGGGCAGATCGATCGGAAACACCATATATTTT.

This chain joins TRBV10-3 and TRBJ1-6; 7 bases align to TRBD1. CDR3 length equals 14 residues. Germline V gene data show CDR1 as ENHRY and CDR2 as SYGVKD. V dropped 4 bases and J dropped 9; count of bases not matched to a gene: 6. The CDR3 region is CAISAQGDVSPLHF. The DNA of the CDR3 is TGTGCCATCAGTGCGCAGGGGGATGTTTCACCCCTCCACTTT.

The rearrangement joins TRBV7-9 to TRBJ1-1; D not resolved. Trimming took off 5 bases at V and 1 base at J, with 8 bases between the two ends. The CDR3 sequence is 13 residues long. CDR1 is SEHNR, CDR2 FQNEAQ, per germline (reference sequence). The CDR3 sequence is CASSQQENTEAFF. The CDR3 DNA sequence: TGTGCCAGCAGCCAACAAGAGAACACTGAAGCTTTCTTT.